These 13 T cell receptor beta chains originate from one sample sequenced in a study of post-analysis software for immune sequencing data. General study results and limits: TRBV segments more frequent in patients than in controls numbered roughly five and included TRBV5-6, TRBV5-1 and TRBV20-1.

The TCR beta cDNA libraries contained unique molecular identifiers. MiXCR, applied by TCRdb to the PCR reads, yields one record per CDR3 protein. The sample includes 650,000 to 900,000 distinct CDR3 sequences, 40% to 55% of them seen just once. The antigens for these receptors are not known. Sequences were obtained from blood. The receptors stem from a girl aged 5 to 17 with multiple sclerosis.

This clonotype was detected a few times. The CDR3 DNA follows: TGTGCCATCAGTAGACAGGGCGAACCCCAGCATTTT. It encodes CAISRQGEPQHF. V and J are TRBV10-3 and TRBJ1-5; 7 positions agree with TRBD1. Germline-derived CDR1 and CDR2 are ENHRY and SYGVKD. The CDR3 totals 12 residues. The ends lost 5 bases at V and 10 bases at J; junction bases unmatched: 5.

V usage is TRBV5-1 and J usage is TRBJ2-5; 8 positions match TRBD2. This CDR3 spans 16 amino acids. The V gene's germline CDR1 is SGHRS and CDR2 YFSETQ. J lost 3 bases, V lost 2 bases, and 9 bases had no gene match. The CDR3 here is CASSFSGNVGEETQYF. The CDR3 coding sequence is TGCGCCAGCAGCTTTAGCGGGAACGTAGGGGAAGAGACCCAGTACTTC.

This chain's CDR3 is CASSLRASSYNEQFF. The CDR3 nucleotides are TGTGCCAGCAGCTTAAGAGCGAGCTCCTACAATGAGCAGTTCTTC. V and J are TRBV7-2 and TRBJ2-1; D ambiguous. V was pared by 2 bases and J by 0 bases, with 8 bases between. From germline, CDR1 is SGHTA and CDR2 FQGNSA. The CDR3 is made up of 15 amino acids. Full variable domain (remainder filled in from reference TRBV7-2 and TRBJ2-1): GAGVSQSPSNKVTEKGKDVELRCDPISGHTALYWYRQSLGQGLEFLIYFQGNSAPDKSGLPSDRFSAERTGGSVSTLTIQRTQQEDSAVYLCASSLRASSYNEQFFGPGTRLTVL.

V and J are TRBV5-1 and TRBJ2-7; the D call may be TRBD1 or TRBD2 (6 bases each). The CDR3 is 19 amino acids. Germline-derived CDR1 and CDR2 are SGHRS and YFSETQ. V gave up 4 bases and J gave up 2 bases, with 28 bases separating them. The CDR3 loop reads CASSTGFGGRLILPYEQYF. Here the CDR3 DNA reads TGCGCCAGCAGCACCGGGTTCGGGGGCAGACTAATACTCCCCTACGAGCAGTACTTC.

The chain links TRBV4-2 to TRBJ2-1; no reliable D call. Trimming removed 6 bases at V and 10 bases at J, with 22 bases between. The CDR3 sequence is 15 residues long. Germline V gene lookup returns CDR1 LGHNA and CDR2 YNFKEQ. CDR3 in amino acids: CASSPTRAVVEEQFF. CDR3 DNA: TGTGCCAGCAGTCCTACCCGGGCTGTCGTAGAAGAGCAGTTCTTC.

In DNA, the CDR3 is TGCAGCGTTGAATTTGGAGGGGCCTACGAGCAGTACTTC. Protein product: CSVEFGGAYEQYF. The chain couples TRBV29-1 to TRBJ2-7, with a possible D match to TRBD2 (6 bases). Germline CDR1 is SQVTM and CDR2 is ANQGSEA. V dropped 2 bases and J dropped 2 bases, with 10 bases sitting between them. The CDR3 sequence is 13 residues long.

This clonotype was picked up a small number of times. The J gene is TRBJ2-1, the V gene TRBV4-3; 8 nucleotides align to TRBD1. The ends lost 2 bases at V and 13 bases at J; junction bases unmatched: 13. There are 15 residues in the CDR3. CDR1 is LGHNA, CDR2 YSLEER, per germline. In DNA, the CDR3 is TGCGCCAGCAGCCAATTTCGGACAGGGCTGGAGGAACAGTTCTTC. Protein: CASSQFRTGLEEQFF.

The rearrangement uses TRBV7-2 and TRBJ1-3; D is perhaps TRBD1 (6 bases). Per the germline V gene, CDR1 is SGHTA and CDR2 is FQGNSA. Trimming left V 1 base short and J 0 bases short, with 10 bases between. The CDR3 contains 16 residues. CDR3 residues: CASSLGGDTSGNTIYF. The CDR3 DNA reads TGTGCCAGCAGCTTAGGAGGGGACACCTCTGGAAACACCATATATTTT. Complete variable domain (other parts from reference TRBV7-2 and TRBJ1-3): GAGVSQSPSNKVTEKGKDVELRCDPISGHTALYWYRQSLGQGLEFLIYFQGNSAPDKSGLPSDRFSAERTGGSVSTLTIQRTQQEDSAVYLCASSLGGDTSGNTIYFGEGSWLTVV.

The chain recombines TRBV27 with TRBJ1-2, with a tentative D call TRBD1 (6 bases). The CDR3 is 15 residues long. Germline CDR1 and CDR2: MNHEY and SMNVEV (reference sequence). The V gene lost 6 bases and the J gene lost 4 bases, with 18 bases spanning the gap. CDR3 DNA: TGTGCCAGCAGCGACGTCTCGACAGGCACCTATGGCTACACCTTC. Amino acids: CASSDVSTGTYGYTF.

This chain uses TRBV11-2 with TRBJ2-5, with TRBD1 matching 7 bases. TRBJ2-7 explains the end of the DNA better; the J call may be wrong. The CDR3 sequence is 14 residues long. Germline V gene data show CDR1 as SGHAT and CDR2 as FQNNGV. The chain's CDR3 is CASSPRTGLPEQYF. Written as DNA, the CDR3 is TGTGCCAGCAGCCCGAGGACAGGCCTTCCCGAGCAGTACTTC.

V and J are TRBV5-1 and TRBJ2-5; D is perhaps TRBD2 (6 bases). Looked up from germline, CDR1 is SGHRS and CDR2 is YFSETQ. The CDR3 runs 14 residues. Trimming pared 3 bases from V and 4 bases from J, leaving 13 bases between. CDR3: CASSWRVTGETQYF. CDR3 DNA sequence: TGCGCCAGCAGCTGGAGGGTTACGGGAGAGACCCAGTACTTC.

The gene calls are TRBV7-9 and TRBJ2-5, with D possibly TRBD1 on 5 matching bases. Germline lookup yields CDR1 SEHNR and CDR2 FQNEAQ (reference sequence). The germline V and J ends were trimmed by 6 bases and 3 bases, with 14 bases remaining between them. The CDR3 has 14 amino acids. CDR3 DNA sequence: TGTGCCAGCAGTACTGGTGGGGCTGAAGAGACCCAGTACTTC. Translating it yields CASSTGGAEETQYF.

CDR3 in DNA: TGTGCCAGCAGCTCCGGGCCAGGTTTTAGCTCCTACGAGCAGTACTTC. It is translated as CASSSGPGFSSYEQYF. The chain employs TRBV7-2 and TRBJ2-7; D is unresolved. The CDR3 is made up of 16 amino acids. V gave up 4 bases and J gave up 0 bases, with 16 bases separating them. Germline V CDR1 and CDR2: SGHTA, FQGNSA.